These T cell receptor beta chains were read from a single sample in a study of PD-1 blockade in mismatch repair-deficient tumors. The method was immunoSEQ multiplex PCR; TCRdb's version includes in-frame clones alone and lacks a portion of them. The sample holds more than 40,000 clones, about 80% seen once. Sequenced material: peripheral blood, taken 4 weeks after starting pembrolizumab. Every receptor here comes from an adult with mismatch repair-deficient cancer. Each CDR3 is given with its conserved first and last residue. The D gene is left open where the match is weak. Clone size, where shown, is once, few, many, or a class for clones that have expanded.

TRBV29-1,few,TRBJ1-5,-,CSVAGSNQPQHF,TGCAGCGTTGCAGGGTCCAATCAGCCCCAGCATTTT
TRBV14,few,TRBJ2-5,TRBD1,CASSQAGRGSETQYF,TGTGCCAGCAGCCAAGCTGGCAGGGGGTCGGAGACCCAGTACTTC
TRBV10-2,few,TRBJ2-5,-,CASSRARREETQYF,TGCGCCAGCAGTCGAGCAAGACGGGAAGAGACCCAGTACTTC
TRBV27,-,TRBJ2-2,-,CASSFLSRNTGELFF,TGTGCCAGCAGTTTCCTCAGCAGGAACACCGGGGAGCTGTTTTTT
TRBV7-6,-,TRBJ1-4,TRBD1,CASSLGTGKANEKLFF,TGTGCCAGCAGCTTAGGGACAGGGAAAGCTAATGAAAAACTGTTTTTT
TRBV11-2,few,TRBJ1-1,-,CASSEGRNTEAFF,TGTGCCAGCAGTGAGGGAAGGAACACTGAAGCTTTCTTT
TRBV25-1,-,TRBJ1-2,-,CASSESPTQYTF,TGTGCCAGCAGTGAATCCCCTACCCAATACACCTTC
TRBV6-5,-,TRBJ2-7,TRBD2,CASSGTSGTYEQYF,TGTGCCAGCAGTGGGACTAGCGGAACCTACGAGCAGTACTTC
TRBV6-1,-,TRBJ1-3,-,CASSVSSGNTIYF,TGTGCCAGCAGTGTCAGCTCTGGAAACACCATATATTTT
TRBV30,few,TRBJ1-1,-,CAWGVGNTEAFF,TGTGCCTGGGGCGTGGGTAACACTGAAGCTTTCTTT
TRBV7-2,-,TRBJ1-2,TRBD1,CASSSQGIFGYTF,TGTGCCAGCAGCTCACAGGGGATTTTTGGCTACACCTTC
TRBV16,few,TRBJ2-7,-,CASSQAHTSYEQYF,TGTGCCAGCAGCCAAGCCCACACTTCCTACGAGCAGTACTTC
TRBV9,-,TRBJ2-1,-,CASSVGRLHQSDLYNEQFF,TGTGCCAGCAGCGTGGGTCGACTACACCAATCCGACTTATACAATGAGCAGTTCTTC
TRBV6-5,-,TRBJ2-1,-,CASSPGTPWNEQFF,TGTGCCAGCAGTCCCGGTACCCCATGGAATGAGCAGTTCTTC
TRBV5-1,-,TRBJ2-3,-,CASRPRTASSTDTQYF,TGCGCCAGCAGACCCCGGACAGCTTCTAGCACAGATACGCAGTATTTT
TRBV6-1,-,TRBJ2-7,TRBD2,CASTPRRTRLEQYF,TGTGCCAGCACTCCACGGAGGACTAGACTCGAGCAGTACTTC
TRBV5-4,-,TRBJ2-7,TRBD2,CASSVAGVYEQYF,TGTGCCAGCAGCGTAGCGGGAGTCTACGAGCAGTACTTC
TRBV5-1,-,TRBJ2-3,-,CASSLWDRSGNTQYF,TGCGCCAGCAGCTTGTGGGATCGGTCAGGGAATACGCAGTATTTT
TRBV5-5,-,TRBJ2-7,TRBD2,CASSYTSGSYEQYF,TGTGCCAGCAGTTACACTAGCGGGAGCTACGAGCAGTACTTC
TRBV5-1,-,TRBJ1-3,-,CASSLLGGYDTIYF,TGCGCCAGCAGTCTTCTGGGAGGGTATGACACCATATATTTT
TRBV29-1,few,TRBJ2-3,-,CSAHPMTASTDTQYF,TGCAGCGCCCACCCGATGACAGCGAGCACAGATACGCAGTATTTT
TRBV13,many,TRBJ1-4,TRBD1,CASSYDRGNEKLFF,TGTGCCAGCAGCTACGACAGGGGGAATGAAAAACTGTTTTTT
TRBV4-1,-,TRBJ1-2,TRBD1,CASSQDPGQGTDGYTF,TGCGCCAGCAGCCAAGACCCGGGACAGGGGACGGATGGCTACACCTTC
TRBV6-5,-,TRBJ2-5,-,CASGRVQETQYF,TGTGCCAGCGGCCGGGTCCAAGAGACCCAGTACTTC
TRBV7-3,-,TRBJ2-2,-,CASSSYTGELFF,TGTGCCAGCAGCTCGTACACCGGGGAGCTGTTTTTT
TRBV21-1,-,TRBJ2-1,-,CASTSPIAHEQFF,TGTGCCAGCACCTCTCCGATTGCCCATGAGCAGTTCTTC
TRBV9,-,TRBJ2-3,-,CASSVVGRPDVTQYF,TGTGCCAGCAGCGTAGTAGGCAGGCCTGATGTAACGCAGTATTTT
TRBV19,-,TRBJ1-2,TRBD1,CASRSGQGAGGYTF,TGTGCCAGTAGATCTGGACAGGGGGCGGGTGGCTACACCTTC
TRBV7-2,-,TRBJ2-2,-,CASSSRQGGVTGELFF,TGTGCCAGCAGCTCAAGACAGGGAGGTGTAACCGGGGAGCTGTTTTTT
TRBV6-5,-,TRBJ2-7,-,CASSPGSLGEQYF,TGTGCCAGCAGCCCCGGGAGCTTGGGCGAGCAGTACTTC
TRBV30,few,TRBJ1-2,-,CAWSATLGDSYGYTF,TGTGCCTGGAGTGCCACCCTCGGGGACTCCTATGGCTACACCTTC
TRBV6-1,-,TRBJ2-7,-,CASSYSSYEQYF,TGTGCCAGCAGTTATAGTTCCTACGAGCAGTACTTC
TRBV4-1,-,TRBJ2-5,TRBD2,CASSQEPGLAAEETQYF,TGCGCCAGCAGCCAAGAGCCGGGACTAGCTGCCGAGGAGACCCAGTACTTC
TRBV11-3,-,TRBJ2-1,TRBD2,CASSSALAGWGEQFF,TGTGCCAGCAGCTCCGCCCTAGCGGGTTGGGGTGAGCAGTTCTTC
TRBV19,-,TRBJ1-3,-,CASSIGRDSGNTIYF,TGTGCCAGTAGTATCGGCAGGGACTCTGGAAACACCATATATTTT
TRBV5-1,-,TRBJ2-3,-,CASSLVTDPSTDTQYF,TGCGCCAGCAGCTTGGTAACAGACCCTAGCACAGATACGCAGTATTTT
TRBV28,-,TRBJ1-2,-,CASSLSEYGYTF,TGTGCCAGCAGTTTATCAGAATATGGCTACACCTTC
TRBV5-1,few,TRBJ1-2,TRBD1,CASSSQGGTNYGYTF,TGCGCCAGCAGCTCACAGGGGGGAACTAACTATGGCTACACCTTC
TRBV7-6,-,TRBJ2-5,-,CASSLSAAVETQYF,TGTGCCAGCAGCTTAAGCGCTGCGGTAGAGACCCAGTACTTC